Sequencing of this T cell receptor beta chain was carried out in a study of blood T cells in healthy people across ages. Findings and caveats of the study: It was held that diversity estimates obtained from one million T cells represented underestimates.

As concerns this clonotype: What it binds is not known.

For the second PCR, which ran for about 6 to 12 cycles, a sample-barcoded 5' primer and a J-beta primer mix were used. TCRdb re-analysed the 5' RACE reads in MiXCR, keeping a single row per CDR3 protein. The sample holds roughly 1.5 million distinct CDR3 sequences; 40% to 45% are singletons and the top ten take under 5%. The TCR sequence derives from a woman younger than 30 in good health. Sequencing input: blood.

The chain's CDR3 is CASSLSGGPQETQYF. DNA of the CDR3: TGTGCCAGCAGTTTGTCCGGGGGGCCCCAAGAGACCCAGTACTTC. The genes are TRBV12-3 or TRBV12-4 and TRBJ2-5; D perhaps matches TRBD2 (7 bases). Trimming pared 3 bases from V and 1 base from J, leaving 12 bases between. This CDR3 contains 15 residues.